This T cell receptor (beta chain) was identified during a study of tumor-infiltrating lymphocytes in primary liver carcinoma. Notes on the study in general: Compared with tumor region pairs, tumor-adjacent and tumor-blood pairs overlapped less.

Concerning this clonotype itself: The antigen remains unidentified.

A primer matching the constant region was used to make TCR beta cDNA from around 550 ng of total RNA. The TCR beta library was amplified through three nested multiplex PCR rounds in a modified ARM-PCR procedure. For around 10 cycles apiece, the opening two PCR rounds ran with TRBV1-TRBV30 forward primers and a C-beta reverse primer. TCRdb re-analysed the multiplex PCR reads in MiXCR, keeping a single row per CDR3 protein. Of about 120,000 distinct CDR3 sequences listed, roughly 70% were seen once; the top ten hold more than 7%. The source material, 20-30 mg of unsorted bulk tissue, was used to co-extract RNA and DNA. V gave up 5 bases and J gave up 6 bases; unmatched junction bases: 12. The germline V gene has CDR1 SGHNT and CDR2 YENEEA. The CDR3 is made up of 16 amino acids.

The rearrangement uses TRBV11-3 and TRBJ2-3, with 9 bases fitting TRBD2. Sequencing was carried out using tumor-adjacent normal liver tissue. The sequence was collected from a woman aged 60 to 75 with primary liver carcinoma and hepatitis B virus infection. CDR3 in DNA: TGTGCCAGCAGCGGCAGCTCGGCGGGAGGGGTGGATACGCAGTATTTT. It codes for CASSGSSAGGVDTQYF. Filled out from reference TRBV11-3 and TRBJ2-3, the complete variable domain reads EAGVVQSPRYKIIEKKQPVAFWCNPISGHNTLYWYLQNLGQGPELLIRYENEEAVDDSQLPKDRFSAERLKGVDSTLKIQPAELGDSAVYLCASSGSSAGGVDTQYFGPGTRLTVL.